These 11 T cell receptor beta chains originate from one sample sequenced in a study of shared clonotypes between healthy human individuals (dated by TCRdb to the early 2020s). Libraries were constructed by the immunoSEQ multiplex PCR assay. TCRdb's version of the immuneACCESS table is confined to in-frame rearrangements and falls short of the full clone set. An unresolved V gene accounts for under half of the shortfall where checked; the remainder is of unknown origin. The sample yields some 2,500,000 clones; over 85% were counted once. Around 0.37% of the sample is held by the ten biggest clonotypes. Specimen: naive CD4+ T cells from PBMCs. The sample's cell subset or site label, in plain terms: CD45RA+ positively selected. The origin of the receptors is a man aged 18 to 30 in good health. Some clones in this sample may be carry-over from other donors' samples.

The J gene is TRBJ1-2, the V gene TRBV27; D uncertain. The CDR3 has 16 residues. Trimming removed 5 bases at V and 4 bases at J, with 20 bases between. Germline V gene data show CDR1 as MNHEY and CDR2 as SMNVEV (reference sequence). The CDR3 loop is CASSTSGLPALYGYTF. CDR3 DNA sequence: TGTGCCAGCAGTACCTCGGGCCTCCCGGCCCTCTATGGCTACACCTTC.

The rearrangement links TRBV11-2 to TRBJ2-7; D is perhaps TRBD2 (5 bases). The germline V gene has CDR1 SGHAT and CDR2 FQNNGV. This CDR3 comprises 17 residues. The V end lost 5 bases, the J end lost 3 bases, and 23 bases lay between the germline ends. Here the CDR3 DNA reads TGTGCCAGCAGCCAGCACCGGGGTCCCAACCGCCTCTACGAGCAGTACTTC. It translates to CASSQHRGPNRLYEQYF. Together with reference TRBV11-2 and TRBJ2-7, the CDR3 gives the full variable domain: EAGVAQSPRYKIIEKRQSVAFWCNPISGHATLYWYQQILGQGPKLLIQFQNNGVVDDSQLPKDRFSAERLKGVDSTLKIQPAKLEDSAVYLCASSQHRGPNRLYEQYFGPGTRLTVT.

The chain carries TRBV5-1 and TRBJ2-7; D not certain. The CDR3 is 14 amino acids. The germline V gene has CDR1 SGHRS and CDR2 YFSETQ. With 4 bases removed from V and 6 bases from J, the gap between germline ends came to 17 bases. The CDR3 DNA sequence: TGCGCCAGCAGCCCCTTTACTACTTCGGGCGAGCAGTACTTC. Protein sequence: CASSPFTTSGEQYF.

Points on this clone: The same CDR3 also results from other DNA sequences found in this sample. The chain recombines TRBV10-3 with TRBJ1-4, with D perhaps TRBD1 (5 bases). V lost 0 bases, J lost 6 bases, and 11 bases lay in between. Germline CDR1 reads ENHRY; CDR2 reads SYGVKD. The CDR3 runs to 15 residues. The CDR3 DNA reads as TGTGCCATCAGTGAGTCCGGGGGGTCTGATGAAAAACTGTTTTTT. Translation gives CAISESGGSDEKLFF.

This chain connects TRBV6-6 to TRBJ2-7; tentatively, D is TRBD2 (7 bases). This CDR3 has 14 amino acids. Trimming took 6 bases from V and 7 from J, leaving 19 bases between them. Germline V gene lookup returns CDR1 MNHNY and CDR2 SVGAGI (reference sequence). The CDR3 is CASSPGRGGGEQYF. Here the CDR3 DNA reads TGTGCCAGCAGCCCCGGTAGGGGAGGGGGGGAGCAGTACTTC.

V usage is TRBV7-6 and J usage is TRBJ2-5; 7 nucleotides line up with TRBD2. This CDR3 has 15 residues. Trimming at V came to 3 bases and at J to 5 bases, leaving 9 bases not matched to a gene. Germline V gene data show CDR1 as SGHVS and CDR2 as FNYEAQ. CDR3 DNA: TGTGCCAGCAGCTTTAGTTTGGGGAGGGTGGAGACCCAGTACTTC. Residues: CASSFSLGRVETQYF. The full variable domain, in which reference TRBV7-6 and TRBJ2-5 provide the parts outside the CDR3, is GAGVSQSPRYKVTKRGQDVALRCDPISGHVSLYWYRQALGQGPEFLTYFNYEAQQDKSGLPNDRFSAERPEGSISTLTIQRTEQRDSAMYRCASSFSLGRVETQYFGPGTRLLVL.

The chain couples TRBV2 to TRBJ2-1; the match to TRBD1 covers 10 bases. Trimming at V came to 7 bases and at J to 5 bases, leaving 8 bases not matched to a gene. Germline V lookup: CDR1 SNHLY, CDR2 FYNNEI. The CDR3 loop spans 15 amino acids. CDR3 bases: TGTGCCAGCAACAAACGGGACAGGGGAAACAATGAGCAGTTCTTC. This sequence encodes CASNKRDRGNNEQFF.

The CDR3 DNA is TGTGCCAGCACTGTTGGACTGGGGACTGAAGCTTTCTTT. Its translation: CASTVGLGTEAFF. The V and J genes are TRBV28 and TRBJ1-1; D gene ambiguous. The CDR3 spans 13 residues. The ends were cut back, 7 bases at V and 5 bases at J, with 14 bases in the middle. Germline CDR1 MDHEN, CDR2 SYDVKM. Based on the CDR3 plus reference TRBV28 and TRBJ1-1, the full variable domain is DVKVTQSSRYLVKRTGEKVFLECVQDMDHENMFWYRQDPGLGLRLIYFSYDVKMKEKGDIPEGYSVSREKKERFSLILESASTNQTSMYLCASTVGLGTEAFFGQGTRLTVV.

This rearrangement joins TRBV30 to TRBJ2-1; D not resolved. V lost 5 bases and J 5 bases, leaving 13 bases between the germline ends. There are 13 residues in the CDR3. Germline V gives CDR1 GTSNPN, CDR2 SVGIG (reference sequence). CDR3 DNA sequence: TGTGCCTGGTTCAGACGCGGAAACAATGAGCAGTTCTTC. This translates into CAWFRRGNNEQFF.

The genes are TRBV5-1 and TRBJ2-1, with TRBD2 matching over 13 bases. CDR3 length: 17 residues. V gave up 4 bases and J gave up 4 bases; unmatched junction bases: 8. Germline V gives CDR1 SGHRS, CDR2 YFSETQ. The CDR3 bases are TGCGCCAGCAGCCGGACTAGCGGGAGCTCCTCTTACAATGAGCAGTTCTTC. Translating gives CASSRTSGSSSYNEQFF.

The J gene is TRBJ2-1, the V gene TRBV5-4; perhaps TRBD1 as D (7 bases). This CDR3 has 14 amino acids. Between the trimmed V and J ends, which lost 0 bases and 9 bases, there was a span of 13 bases. Germline V lookup: CDR1 SGHNT, CDR2 YYREEE (reference sequence). The CDR3 DNA reads TGTGCCAGCAGCTTGGACGCCAGGGGGGCTGAGCAGTTCTTC. As protein: CASSLDARGAEQFF.